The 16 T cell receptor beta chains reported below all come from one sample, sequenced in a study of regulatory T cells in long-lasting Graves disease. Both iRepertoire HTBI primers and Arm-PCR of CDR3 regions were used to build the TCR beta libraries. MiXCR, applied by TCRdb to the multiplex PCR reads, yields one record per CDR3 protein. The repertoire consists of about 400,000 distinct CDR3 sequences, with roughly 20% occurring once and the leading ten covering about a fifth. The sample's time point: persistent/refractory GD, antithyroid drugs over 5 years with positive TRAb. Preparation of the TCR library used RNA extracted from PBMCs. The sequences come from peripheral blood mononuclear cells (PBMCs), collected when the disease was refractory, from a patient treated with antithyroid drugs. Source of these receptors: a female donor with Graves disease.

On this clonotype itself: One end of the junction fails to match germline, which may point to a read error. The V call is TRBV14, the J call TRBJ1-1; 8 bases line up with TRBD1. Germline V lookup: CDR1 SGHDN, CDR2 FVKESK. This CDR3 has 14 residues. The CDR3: CASSLRTGNTEASF. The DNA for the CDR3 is TGTGCCAGCAGCCTCCGGACAGGGAACACTGAAGCTTCCTTT.

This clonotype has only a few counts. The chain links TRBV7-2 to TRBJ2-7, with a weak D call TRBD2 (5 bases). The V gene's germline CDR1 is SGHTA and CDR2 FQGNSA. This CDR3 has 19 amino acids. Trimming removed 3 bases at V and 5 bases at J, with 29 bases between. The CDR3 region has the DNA TGTGCCAGCAGCTTTCGCTCAGTTGCCGCGACCCCAGGAGGCCACGAGCAGTACTTC. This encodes CASSFRSVAATPGGHEQYF.

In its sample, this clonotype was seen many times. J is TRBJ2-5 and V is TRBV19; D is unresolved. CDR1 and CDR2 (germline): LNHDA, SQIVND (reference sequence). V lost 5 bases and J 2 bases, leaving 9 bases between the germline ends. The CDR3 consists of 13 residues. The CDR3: CASSRAAQETQYF. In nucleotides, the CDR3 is TGTGCCAGTAGTCGGGCAGCTCAAGAGACCCAGTACTTC. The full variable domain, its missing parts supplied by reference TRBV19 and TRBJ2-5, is DGGITQSPKYLFRKEGQNVTLSCEQNLNHDAMYWYRQDPGQGLRLIYYSQIVNDFQKGDIAEGYSVSREKKESFPLTVTSAQKNPTAFYLCASSRAAQETQYFGPGTRLLVL.

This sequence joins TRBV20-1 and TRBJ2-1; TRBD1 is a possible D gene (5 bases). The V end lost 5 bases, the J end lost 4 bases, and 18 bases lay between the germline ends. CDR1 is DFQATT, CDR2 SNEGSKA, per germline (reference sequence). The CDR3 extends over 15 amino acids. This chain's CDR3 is CSASPVQGAYNEQFF. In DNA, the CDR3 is TGCAGTGCTTCCCCCGTGCAGGGCGCATACAATGAGCAGTTCTTC.

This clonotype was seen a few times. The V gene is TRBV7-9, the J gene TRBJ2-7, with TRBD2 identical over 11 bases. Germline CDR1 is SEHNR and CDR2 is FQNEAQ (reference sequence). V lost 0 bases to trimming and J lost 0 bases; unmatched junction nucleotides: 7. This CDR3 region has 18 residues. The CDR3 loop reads CASSLASGRVLSSYEQYF. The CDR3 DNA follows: TGTGCCAGCAGCTTAGCTAGCGGGAGGGTCCTAAGCTCCTACGAGCAGTACTTC.

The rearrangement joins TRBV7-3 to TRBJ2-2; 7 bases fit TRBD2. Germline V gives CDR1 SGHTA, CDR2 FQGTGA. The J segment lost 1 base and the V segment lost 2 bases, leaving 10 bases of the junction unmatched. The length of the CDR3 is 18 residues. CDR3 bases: TGTGCCAGCAGCTTAGGGAGGGTGGGGAACCTGAACACCGGGGAGCTGTTTTTT. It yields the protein CASSLGRVGNLNTGELFF.

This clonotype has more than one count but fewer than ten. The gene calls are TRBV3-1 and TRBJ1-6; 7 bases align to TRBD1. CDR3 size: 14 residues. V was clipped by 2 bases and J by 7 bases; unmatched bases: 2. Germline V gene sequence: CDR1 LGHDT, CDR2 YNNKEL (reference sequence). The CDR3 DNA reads TGTGCCAGCAGCCAATCGACAGGGAATTCACCCCTCCACTTT. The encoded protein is CASSQSTGNSPLHF.

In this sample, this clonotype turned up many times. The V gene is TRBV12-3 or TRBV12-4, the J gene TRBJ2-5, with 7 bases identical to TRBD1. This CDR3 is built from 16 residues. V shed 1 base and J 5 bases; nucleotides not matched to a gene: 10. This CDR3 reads CASSLGLQGKGETQYF. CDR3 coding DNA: TGTGCCAGCAGTTTAGGCTTACAGGGGAAAGGGGAGACCCAGTACTTC.

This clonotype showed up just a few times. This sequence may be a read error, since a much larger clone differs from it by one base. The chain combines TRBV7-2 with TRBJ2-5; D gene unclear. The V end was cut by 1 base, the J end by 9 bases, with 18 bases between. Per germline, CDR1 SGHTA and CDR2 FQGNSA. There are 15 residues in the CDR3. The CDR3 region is CASSLGSSLRQAQYF. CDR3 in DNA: TGTGCCAGCAGCTTAGGGTCGAGTCTCCGGCAGGCCCAGTACTTC.

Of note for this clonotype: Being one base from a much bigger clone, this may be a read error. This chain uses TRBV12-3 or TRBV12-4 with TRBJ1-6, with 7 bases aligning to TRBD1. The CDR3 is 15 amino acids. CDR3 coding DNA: TGTGCCGGCAGTTCGCGTCAGGGGGGGAATTCACCCCTCCACTTT. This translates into CAGSSRQGGNSPLHF.

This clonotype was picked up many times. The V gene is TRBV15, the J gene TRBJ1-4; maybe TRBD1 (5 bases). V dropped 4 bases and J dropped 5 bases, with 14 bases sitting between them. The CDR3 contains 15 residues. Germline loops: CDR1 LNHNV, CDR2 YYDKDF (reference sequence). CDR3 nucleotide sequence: TGTGCCACCAGCAAGGGGCAGGAGAGAAATGAAAAACTGTTTTTT. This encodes CATSKGQERNEKLFF. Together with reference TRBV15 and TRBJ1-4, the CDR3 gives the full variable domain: DAMVIQNPRYQVTQFGKPVTLSCSQTLNHNVMYWYQQKSSQAPKLLFHYYDKDFNNEADTPDNFQSRRPNTSFCFLDIRSPGLGDTAMYLCATSKGQERNEKLFFGSGTQLSVL.

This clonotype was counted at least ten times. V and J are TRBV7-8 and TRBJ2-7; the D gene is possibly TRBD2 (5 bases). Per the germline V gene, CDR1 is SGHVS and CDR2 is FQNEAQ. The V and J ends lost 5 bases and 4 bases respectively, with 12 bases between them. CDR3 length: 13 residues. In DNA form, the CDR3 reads TGTGCCAGCAGCACTAGTTTCTGGTACGAGCAGTACTTC. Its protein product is CASSTSFWYEQYF. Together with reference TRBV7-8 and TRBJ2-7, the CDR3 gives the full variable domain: GAGVSQSPRYKVAKRGQDVALRCDPISGHVSLFWYQQALGQGPEFLTYFQNEAQLDKSGLPSDRFFAERPEGSVSTLKIQRTQQEDSAVYLCASSTSFWYEQYFGPGTRLTVT.

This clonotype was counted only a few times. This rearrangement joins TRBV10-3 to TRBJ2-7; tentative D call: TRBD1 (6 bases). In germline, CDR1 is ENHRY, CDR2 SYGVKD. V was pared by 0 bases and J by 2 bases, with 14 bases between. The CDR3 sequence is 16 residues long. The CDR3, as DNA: TGTGCCATCAGTGAGTCAAGAGACAGGCCCCCCTACGAGCAGTACTTC. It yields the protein CAISESRDRPPYEQYF.

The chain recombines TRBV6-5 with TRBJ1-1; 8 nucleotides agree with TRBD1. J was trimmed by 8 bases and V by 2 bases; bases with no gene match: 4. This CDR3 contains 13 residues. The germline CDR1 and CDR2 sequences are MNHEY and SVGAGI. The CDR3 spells CASSYLGQGEAFF. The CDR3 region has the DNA TGTGCCAGCAGTTACCTAGGACAGGGCGAAGCTTTCTTT.

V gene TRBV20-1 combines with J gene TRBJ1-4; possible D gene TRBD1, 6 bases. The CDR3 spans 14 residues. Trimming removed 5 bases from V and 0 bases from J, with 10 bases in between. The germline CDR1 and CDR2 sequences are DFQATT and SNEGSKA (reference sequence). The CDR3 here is CSASQGPTNEKLFF. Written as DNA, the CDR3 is TGCAGTGCTTCCCAGGGGCCAACTAATGAAAAACTGTTTTTT.

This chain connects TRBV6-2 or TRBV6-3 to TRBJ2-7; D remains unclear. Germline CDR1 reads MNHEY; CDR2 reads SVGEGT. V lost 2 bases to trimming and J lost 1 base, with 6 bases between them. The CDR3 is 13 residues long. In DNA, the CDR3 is TGTGCCAGCAGTTACGATAGATCCTACGAGCAGTACTTC. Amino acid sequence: CASSYDRSYEQYF.